Reported below is one T cell receptor beta chain. Its antigen remains unknown. This sample was included in a study of cytomegalovirus exposure and HLA in healthy donors. 13 Jbeta primers and 60 Vbeta primers were used for the PCR. The table came from immunoSEQ multiplex PCR; TCRdb's copy has only in-frame clones and leaves some out. The sample totals approximately 120,000 clones. Study outcomes and limitations: Because they were indistinguishable, some V segments, including TRBV6-2 and TRBV6-3, were excluded. A missense DCLRE1C variant was associated with V- and J-gene trimming of TCR beta chains in a later analysis, and an independent cohort replicated the association.

The length of the CDR3 is 14 residues. Germline CDR1 reads MGHDK; CDR2 reads SYGVNS. After removal of 9 bases from V and 4 bases from J, the junction contained 9 bases not matched to a gene. Material for sequencing was PBMCs. The TCR originated in a man aged 25-45 years in good health and CMV-seronegative. This chain joins TRBV25-1 and TRBJ2-3, with TRBD1 matching 8 bases. Here the CDR3 DNA reads TGTGCCAGTGACAGGGGATTTCAGCCAGATACGCAGTATTTT. Amino acid sequence: CASDRGFQPDTQYF. Together with reference TRBV25-1 and TRBJ2-3, the CDR3 gives the full variable domain: EADIYQTPRYLVIGTGKKITLECSQTMGHDKMYWYQQDPGMELHLIHYSYGVNSTEKGDLSSESTVSRIRTEHFPLTLESARPSHTSQYLCASDRGFQPDTQYFGPGTRLTVL.